The following is a T cell receptor (beta chain) sequence with its context. Its specificity is unknown. The data originate from a study of CXCR3-negative and CXCR3-positive naive CD8 T cells. This CDR3 region has 18 residues. In germline, CDR1 is KGHSH, CDR2 LQKENI. Study-wide findings and caveats: Researchers report that CXCR3-positive naive cells carry more hydrophobic TRB CDR3s than CXCR3-negative naive cells. Within a donor, both naive subsets shared TRBV-TRBJ usage, unlike memory cells.

In preparing the TRB cDNA libraries, 5' RACE with UMI labels was used. With the 5' RACE reads reprocessed, TCRdb shows one record per CDR3 protein and no DNA. The listing records about 89,000 distinct CDR3 sequences. The source material was naive CXCR3+ CD8+ T cells from blood. Sample subset: CD45RO-CCR7+CD27+CD95- naive CD8+ T cells expressing CXCR3 (TNR3+). V and J are TRBV18 and TRBJ2-3; without DNA, the TCRdb call of TRBD2 cannot be checked. The sequence was obtained from a human donor in good health. Some clones in this sample may be carry-over from other donors' samples. The CDR3 region is CASSPLGGLAGGPDTQYF.